The clone carrying this T cell receptor beta chain was counted between two and nine times. Its antigen is still unknown. cDNA serving as the sequencing template came from extracted, reverse transcribed RNA. Repertoires were generated with immunoSEQ multiplex PCR, while TCRdb's copy carries only in-frame clones and drops some. Of 140,000 to 150,000 clones listed, about 51% are singletons. These data come from a study of CD8+ T cells in alopecia areata. Study results and limitations: Lesional scalp displayed greater clonality than normal scalp, most notably in alopecia totalis/universalis.

From alopecia areata patients, lesional scalp punch biopsies and peripheral blood were collected. The CDR3 length is 15 residues. Germline CDR1 is SGHTA and CDR2 is FQGNSA. This specimen was CD4+ T cells sorted from blood, taken at week 0. The chain combines TRBV7-2 with TRBJ2-5, with D perhaps matching TRBD2 (5 bases). The end of the DNA is better explained by TRBJ2-7, so the J call may be wrong. The origin of this receptor is a human donor with alopecia areata. The CDR3 coding sequence is TGTGCCAGCAGCTTCACCGCCGGACTCTTTTACGAGCAGTACTTC. It translates to CASSFTAGLFYEQYF.